This T cell receptor (beta chain) was identified in a study of OX40 agonist ivuxolimab in advanced cancers. About the study: Dosing consisted of intravenous ivuxolimab at 0.01 to 10 mg/kg every 2 weeks. Study-level points and caveats: With doses of 0.1-3.0 mg/kg, partial responders showed among the lowest clonal expansion.

Autoimmune disease history or systemic immunosuppression led to patients being barred. Using immunoSEQ multiplex PCR, the repertoire was profiled, and TCRdb retains in-frame clones only, with some absent. This table holds around 76,000 clones, about nine tenths found once. This clone is a singleton in its sample. Its antigen is currently unknown. This specimen consisted of CD4+ or CD8+ T cells sorted from blood, obtained in a trial of the OX40 agonist ivuxolimab. The receptor was derived from an adult with an advanced solid tumor such as melanoma, head and neck, liver or kidney cancer.

The CDR3 sequence: CASSQRGGYGYTF. The CDR3 DNA is TGTGCCAGCAGTCAGCGTGGGGGCTATGGCTACACCTTC. The chain employs TRBV6-5 and TRBJ1-2; the D gene is possibly TRBD1 (5 bases). Trimming took 5 bases from V and 4 from J, leaving 11 bases between them. Germline CDR1 reads MNHEY; CDR2 reads SVGAGI. The CDR3 totals 13 residues.